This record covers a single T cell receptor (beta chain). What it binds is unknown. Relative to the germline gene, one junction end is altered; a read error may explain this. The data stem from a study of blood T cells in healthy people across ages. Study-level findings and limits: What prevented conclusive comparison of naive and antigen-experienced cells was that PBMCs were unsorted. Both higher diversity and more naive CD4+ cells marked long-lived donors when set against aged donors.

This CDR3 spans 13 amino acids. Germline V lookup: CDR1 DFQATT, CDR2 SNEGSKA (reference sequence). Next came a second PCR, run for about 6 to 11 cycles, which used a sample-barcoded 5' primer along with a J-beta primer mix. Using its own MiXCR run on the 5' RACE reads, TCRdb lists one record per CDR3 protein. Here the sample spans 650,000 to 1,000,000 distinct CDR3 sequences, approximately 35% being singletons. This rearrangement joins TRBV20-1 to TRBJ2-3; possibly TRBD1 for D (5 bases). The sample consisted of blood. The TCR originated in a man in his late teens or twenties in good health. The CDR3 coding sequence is TGCAGTGTCCAGGGTTCGGGCACAGATACGCGGTATTTT. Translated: CSVQGSGTDTRYF.